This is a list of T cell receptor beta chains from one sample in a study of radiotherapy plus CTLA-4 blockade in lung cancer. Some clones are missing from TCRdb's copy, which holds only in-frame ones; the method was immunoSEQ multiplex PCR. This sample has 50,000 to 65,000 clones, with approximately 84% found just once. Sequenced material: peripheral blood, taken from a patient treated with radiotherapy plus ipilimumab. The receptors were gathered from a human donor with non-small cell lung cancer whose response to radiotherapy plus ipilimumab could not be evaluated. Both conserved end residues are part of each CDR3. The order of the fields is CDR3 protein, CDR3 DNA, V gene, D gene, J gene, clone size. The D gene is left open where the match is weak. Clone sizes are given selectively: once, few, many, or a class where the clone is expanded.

CASSPTSGSLNEQFF | TGTGCCAGCAGTCCGACTAGCGGGAGTTTGAATGAGCAGTTCTTC | TRBV27 | TRBD2 | TRBJ2-1 | -
CASSTQSTAEQYF | TGTGCCAGTAGTACACAATCGACAGCTGAGCAGTACTTC | TRBV19 | - | TRBJ2-7 | -
CASISALGSSYEQYF | TGTGCCAGCATCTCCGCATTGGGGAGTTCCTACGAGCAGTACTTC | TRBV6-1 | - | TRBJ2-7 | -
CASSLGLASNEQYF | TGTGCCAGCAGCTTGGGACTAGCCAGTAACGAGCAGTACTTC | TRBV5-6 | TRBD2 | TRBJ2-7 | -
CASSPELAGETQYF | TGTGCCAGCTCACCGGAGCTAGCGGGGGAGACCCAGTACTTC | TRBV18 | TRBD2 | TRBJ2-5 | -
CATSTGTGGPSPLHF | TGTGCAACCTCGACCGGGACAGGGGGCCCTTCACCCCTCCACTTT | TRBV19 | TRBD1 | TRBJ1-6 | once
CASSRQGATGNTIYF | TGTGCCAGCAGTCGACAGGGGGCCACTGGAAACACCATATATTTT | TRBV6-5 | TRBD1 | TRBJ1-3 | -
CASSWDSGSYEQYF | TGTGCCAGCAGCTGGGACAGTGGATCCTACGAGCAGTACTTC | TRBV5-4 | TRBD1 | TRBJ2-7 | -
CASSRDSFNQPQHF | TGTGCCAGCAGCCGGGACAGCTTCAATCAGCCCCAGCATTTT | TRBV7-8 | TRBD1 | TRBJ1-5 | -
CASRPGGTGTEAFF | TGTGCCAGCAGACCGGGTGGGACTGGCACTGAAGCTTTCTTT | TRBV6-5 | - | TRBJ1-1 | -
CASSIPGTSGEAVHEQYF | TGTGCCAGCAGCATCCCGGGGACTAGCGGGGAGGCGGTCCACGAGCAGTACTTC | TRBV7-9 | TRBD2 | TRBJ2-7 | -
CASSPRQGLNYEQYF | TGTGCCAGCAGCCCCCGGCAGGGCCTCAACTACGAGCAGTACTTC | TRBV7-8 | - | TRBJ2-7 | -
CASSAGPRANEKLFF | TGTGCCAGCAGCGCAGGACCGCGGGCTAATGAAAAACTGTTTTTT | TRBV7-2 | - | TRBJ1-4 | -
CASSLVRASGGTDEQFF | TGCGCCAGCAGCTTGGTTAGGGCTAGCGGGGGGACCGATGAGCAGTTCTTC | TRBV5-1 | TRBD2 | TRBJ2-1 | -
CASSRPRDRGSYEQYF | TGTGCCAGCAGCCGCCCCCGGGACAGGGGCTCCTACGAGCAGTACTTC | TRBV7-2 | TRBD1 | TRBJ2-7 | -
CASRRTENYEQYF | TGTGCCAGCAGACGGACAGAGAACTACGAGCAGTACTTC | TRBV7-2 | - | TRBJ2-7 | -
CASSSSGGVSTDTQYF | TGTGCCAGCAGCTCGAGTGGGGGGGTGAGCACAGATACGCAGTATTTT | TRBV28 | TRBD2 | TRBJ2-3 | -
CASRREVGTGELFF | TGCGCCAGCAGACGGGAGGTGGGCACCGGGGAGCTGTTTTTT | TRBV5-1 | TRBD2 | TRBJ2-2 | -
CASRVDRVAAGYTF | TGTGCCAGCAGAGTGGACAGGGTGGCGGCTGGCTACACCTTC | TRBV6-5 | TRBD1 | TRBJ1-2 | few
CASRGVGGELFF | TGTGCCAGCAGGGGCGTGGGCGGGGAGCTGTTTTTT | TRBV9 | - | TRBJ2-2 | few
CASSITGNQPQHF | TGTGCCAGTAGTATCACAGGCAATCAGCCCCAGCATTTT | TRBV19 | - | TRBJ1-5 | -
CASSHTQGAGQYF | TGCGCCAGCAGCCACACACAGGGGGCCGGGCAGTACTTC | TRBV4-1 | TRBD1 | TRBJ2-7 | -
CASSPREGDQPQHF | TGTGCCAGCTCACCGCGGGAGGGGGACCAGCCCCAGCATTTT | TRBV18 | - | TRBJ1-5 | -
CASSSLEQTEKLFF | TGTGCCAGCAGCTCCCTGGAGCAGACTGAAAAACTGTTTTTT | TRBV7-2 | - | TRBJ1-4 | few
CASSRPRDGSSYEQYF | TGTGCCAGCAGCCGCCCCCGGGACGGGAGCTCCTACGAGCAGTACTTC | TRBV7-6 | - | TRBJ2-7 | -
CASSSRAQGSNSPLHF | TGTGCCAGCAGCTCCCGGGCCCAGGGTAGTAATTCACCCCTCCACTTT | TRBV11-2 | - | TRBJ1-6 | once
CASSSIWPGASNTEAFF | TGCGCCAGCAGCTCGATTTGGCCAGGCGCGTCGAACACTGAAGCTTTCTTT | TRBV5-1 | - | TRBJ1-1 | once
CASSDGLADQETQYF | TGTGCCAGCAGTGACGGACTAGCGGACCAAGAGACCCAGTACTTC | TRBV2 | TRBD2 | TRBJ2-5 | -
CASEGAEQFF | TGTGCCAGCGAAGGAGCGGAGCAGTTCTTC | TRBV6-6 | - | TRBJ2-1 | -
CARSLERTAGNSYEQYF | TGTGCCAGAAGCTTGGAGAGGACAGCGGGGAATTCTTACGAGCAGTACTTC | TRBV5-3 | - | TRBJ2-7 | -
CASGWDSFGPYEQYF | TGTGCCAGCGGGTGGGACAGTTTTGGGCCCTACGAGCAGTACTTC | TRBV6-1 | TRBD1 | TRBJ2-7 | -
CASSFQGPSYGYTF | TGTGCCAGCAGCTTCCAGGGTCCGTCCTATGGCTACACCTTC | TRBV7-2 | - | TRBJ1-2 | few
CASSRGQGDNEQFF | TGCGCCAGCAGTAGGGGACAGGGAGACAATGAGCAGTTCTTC | TRBV10-1 | TRBD1 | TRBJ2-1 | once
CASSEKLGRGIMFSYEQYF | TGTGCCAGCAGTGAAAAGTTGGGCAGGGGGATTATGTTCTCCTACGAGCAGTACTTC | TRBV6-1 | TRBD1 | TRBJ2-7 | -
CASGWEAGANVLTF | TGTGCCAGCGGGTGGGAGGCTGGGGCCAACGTCCTGACTTTC | TRBV6-6 | - | TRBJ2-6 | -
CASSRTPGQGGYGYTF | TGCGCCAGCAGCCGGACCCCCGGACAGGGTGGCTATGGCTACACCTTC | TRBV5-1 | TRBD1 | TRBJ1-2 | -
CASRPRTGDHEQYF | TGTGCCAGCAGGCCCCGAACAGGGGACCACGAGCAGTACTTC | TRBV6-1 | TRBD1 | TRBJ2-7 | -
CASNSGRVADTQYF | TGTGCCAGCAATAGCGGGAGAGTCGCAGATACGCAGTATTTT | TRBV2 | TRBD2 | TRBJ2-3 | -
CAWGQGATNNEQFF | TGTGCATGGGGGCAGGGGGCGACTAACAATGAGCAGTTCTTC | TRBV5-4 | TRBD1 | TRBJ2-1 | -
CASSLRAGRTNEKLFF | TGTGCCAGCAGCTTAAGGGCGGGACGGACTAATGAAAAACTGTTTTTT | TRBV7-6 | - | TRBJ1-4 | -
CASSPGTDHTGELFF | TGTGCCAGCAGCCCCGGGACAGACCACACCGGGGAGCTGTTTTTT | TRBV5-8 | TRBD1 | TRBJ2-2 | -
CASSPVGGEQYF | TGTGCCAGCAGCCCCGTAGGCGGGGAGCAGTACTTC | TRBV5-4 | - | TRBJ2-7 | few
CASSPGTSGRAEQYF | TGTGCCAGCAGCCCCGGGACTAGCGGGAGGGCCGAGCAGTACTTC | TRBV5-4 | TRBD2 | TRBJ2-7 | -
CASSQDVNRQADGYTF | TGCGCCAGCAGCCAAGATGTTAACAGACAAGCTGATGGCTACACCTTC | TRBV4-3 | - | TRBJ1-2 | few
CSARGGQGGEQYF | TGCAGCGCCAGGGGGGGACAGGGGGGCGAGCAGTACTTC | TRBV29-1 | TRBD1 | TRBJ2-7 | -
CASSYKQGGEKLFF | TGTGCCAGCAGTTACAAACAGGGGGGTGAAAAACTGTTTTTT | TRBV6-6 | TRBD1 | TRBJ1-4 | -
CASSYPTSGKNTGELFF | TGTGCCAGCAGCTACCCGACTAGCGGGAAGAACACCGGGGAGCTGTTTTTT | TRBV28 | TRBD2 | TRBJ2-2 | few
CASSSGLAGENEQFF | TGCGCCAGCAGCTCCGGACTAGCGGGAGAAAATGAGCAGTTCTTC | TRBV5-1 | TRBD2 | TRBJ2-1 | -
CASSPRGYSGNTIYF | TGTGCCAGCAGCCCAAGGGGATACTCTGGAAACACCATATATTTT | TRBV7-2 | - | TRBJ1-3 | -
CASSFGQGAGNTEAFF | TGTGCCAGCAGCTTCGGACAGGGGGCTGGGAACACTGAAGCTTTCTTT | TRBV11-2 | TRBD1 | TRBJ1-1 | -
CASSPQDSSYEQYF | TGTGCCAGCAGTCCCCAGGACAGCTCCTACGAGCAGTACTTC | TRBV27 | - | TRBJ2-7 | -